This entry features one TCR beta chain sequence. The antigen remains unidentified. The germline gives CDR1 MNHEY, CDR2 SVGAGI. Trimming at V came to 7 bases and at J to 6 bases, leaving 12 bases not matched to a gene. The CDR3 length is 15 residues. When replicate PCRs were run on sorted subsets, they used approximately 210 ng DNA, about 30,000 T cell genomes. As handled by the study authors: For the immunoSEQ data, sequences were junction-only without quality scores, so filtering differed. Profiling relied on immunoSEQ multiplex PCR, and the TCRdb table lists in-frame clones only, not all of them. V and J calls and clone size follow that table, whereas D and trimming were derived from the DNA. Of approximately 530,000 clones listed, roughly 95% were seen once; the top ten hold less than 0.06%. The data were taken from a study of shared clonotypes between healthy human individuals. Study-wide results and caveats: The authors expected sequencing depth to affect clonotype sharing among donors.

The chain joins TRBV6-5 to TRBJ2-7, with TRBD1 matching over 10 bases. The TCR originated in a woman younger than 45 in good health. Input material: naive CD4+ T cells sorted from blood. Subset: CD45RA+ positively selected. The CDR3 is CASNSGTGVEGEQYF. CDR3 nucleotide sequence: TGTGCCAGCAATTCCGGGACAGGGGTCGAGGGCGAGCAGTACTTC.